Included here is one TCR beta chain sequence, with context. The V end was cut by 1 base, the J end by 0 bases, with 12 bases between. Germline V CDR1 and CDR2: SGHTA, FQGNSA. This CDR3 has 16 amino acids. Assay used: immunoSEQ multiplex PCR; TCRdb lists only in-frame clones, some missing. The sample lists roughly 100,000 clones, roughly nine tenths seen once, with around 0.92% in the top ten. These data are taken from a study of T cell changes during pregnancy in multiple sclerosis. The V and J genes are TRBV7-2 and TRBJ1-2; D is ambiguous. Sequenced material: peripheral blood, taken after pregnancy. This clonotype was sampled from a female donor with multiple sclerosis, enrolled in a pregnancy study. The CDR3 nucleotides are TGTGCCAGCAGCTTAGATACGGTCGACTCTAACTATGGCTACACCTTC. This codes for CASSLDTVDSNYGYTF.